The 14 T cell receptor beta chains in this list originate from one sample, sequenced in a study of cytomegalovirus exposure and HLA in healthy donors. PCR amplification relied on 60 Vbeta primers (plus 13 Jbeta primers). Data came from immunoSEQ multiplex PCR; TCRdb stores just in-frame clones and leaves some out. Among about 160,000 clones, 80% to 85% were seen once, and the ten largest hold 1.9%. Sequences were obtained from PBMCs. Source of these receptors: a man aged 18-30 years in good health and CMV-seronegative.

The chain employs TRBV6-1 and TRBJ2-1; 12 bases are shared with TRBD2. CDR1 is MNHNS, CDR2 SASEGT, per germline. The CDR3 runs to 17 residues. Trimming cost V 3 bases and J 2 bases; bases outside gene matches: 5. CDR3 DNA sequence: TGTGCCAGCAGTGATTTGACTAGCGGGGGCCCCTACAATGAGCAGTTCTTC. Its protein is CASSDLTSGGPYNEQFF.

DNA for the CDR3: TGCGCCAGCAGCTCTGGGAGGGAAGCCTACGAGCAGTACTTC. Translation: CASSSGREAYEQYF. The chain combines TRBV5-1 with TRBJ2-7; 7 bases fit TRBD2. The V gene's germline CDR1 is SGHRS and CDR2 YFSETQ. The CDR3 is 14 residues long. V was clipped by 3 bases and J by 2 bases; unmatched bases: 5.

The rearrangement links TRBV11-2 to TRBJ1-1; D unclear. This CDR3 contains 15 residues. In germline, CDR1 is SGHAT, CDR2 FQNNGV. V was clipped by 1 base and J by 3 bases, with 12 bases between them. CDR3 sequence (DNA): TGTGCCAGCAGCTTAGGGGGTTTGAGGGACACTGAAGCTTTCTTT. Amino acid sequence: CASSLGGLRDTEAFF.

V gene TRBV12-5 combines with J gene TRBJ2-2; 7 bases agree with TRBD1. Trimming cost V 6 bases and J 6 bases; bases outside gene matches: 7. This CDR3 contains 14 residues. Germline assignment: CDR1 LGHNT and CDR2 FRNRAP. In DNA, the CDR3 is TGTGCTAGTGGCCGTGGACAGGCGGCCGGGGAGCTGTTTTTT. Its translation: CASGRGQAAGELFF.

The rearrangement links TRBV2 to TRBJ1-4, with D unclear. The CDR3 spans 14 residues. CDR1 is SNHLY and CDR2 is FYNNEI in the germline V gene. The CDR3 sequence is CQAEDGIRGEKLFF. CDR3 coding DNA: TGTCAAGCAGAAGACGGCATACGAGGCGAAAAACTGTTTTTT.

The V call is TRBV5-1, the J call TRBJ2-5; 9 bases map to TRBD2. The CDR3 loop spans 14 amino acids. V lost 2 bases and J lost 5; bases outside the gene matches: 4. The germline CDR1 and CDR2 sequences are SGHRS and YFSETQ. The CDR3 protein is CASSFGREGETQYF. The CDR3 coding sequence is TGCGCCAGCAGCTTCGGGCGGGAGGGCGAGACCCAGTACTTC. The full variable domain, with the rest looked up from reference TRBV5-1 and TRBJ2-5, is KAGVTQTPRYLIKTRGQQVTLSCSPISGHRSVSWYQQTPGQGLQFLFEYFSETQRNKGNFPGRFSGRQFSNSRSEMNVSTLELGDSALYLCASSFGREGETQYFGPGTRLLVL.

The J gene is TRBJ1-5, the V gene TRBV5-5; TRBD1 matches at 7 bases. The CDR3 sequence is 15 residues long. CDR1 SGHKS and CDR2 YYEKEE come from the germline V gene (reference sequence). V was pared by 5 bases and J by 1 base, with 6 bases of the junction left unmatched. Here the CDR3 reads CASRRTGESNQPQHF. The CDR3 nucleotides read TGTGCCAGCAGACGGACAGGCGAAAGCAATCAGCCCCAGCATTTT.

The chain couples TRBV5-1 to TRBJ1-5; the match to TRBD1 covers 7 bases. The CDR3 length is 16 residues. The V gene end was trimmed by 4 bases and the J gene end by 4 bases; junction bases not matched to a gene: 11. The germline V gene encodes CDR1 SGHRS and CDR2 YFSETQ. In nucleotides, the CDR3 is TGCGCCAGCAGCAAAGGGACAGCTGGCCCGAATCAGCCCCAGCATTTT. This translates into CASSKGTAGPNQPQHF.

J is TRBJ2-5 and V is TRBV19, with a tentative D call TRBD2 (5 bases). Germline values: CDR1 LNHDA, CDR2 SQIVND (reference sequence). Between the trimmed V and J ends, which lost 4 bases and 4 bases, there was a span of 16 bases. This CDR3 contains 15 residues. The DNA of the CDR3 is TGTGCCAGTAGTACCCCACTACCGGCGGGAGAGACCCAGTACTTC. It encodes CASSTPLPAGETQYF.

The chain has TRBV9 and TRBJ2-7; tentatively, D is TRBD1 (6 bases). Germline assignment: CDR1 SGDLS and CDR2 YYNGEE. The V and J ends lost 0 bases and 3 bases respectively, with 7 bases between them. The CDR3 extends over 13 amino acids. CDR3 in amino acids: CASSVEGVYEQYF. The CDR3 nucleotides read TGTGCCAGCAGCGTAGAGGGGGTCTACGAGCAGTACTTC. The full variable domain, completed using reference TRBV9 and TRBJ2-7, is DSGVTQTPKHLITATGQRVTLRCSPRSGDLSVYWYQQSLDQGLQFLIQYYNGEERAKGNILERFSAQQFPDLHSELNLSSLELGDSALYFCASSVEGVYEQYFGPGTRLTVT.

This CDR3 is CATTLAGGETQYF. The CDR3, as DNA: TGTGCCACTACACTAGCGGGGGGAGAGACCCAGTACTTC. The chain combines TRBV10-3 with TRBJ2-5, with 12 bases fitting TRBD2. Germline V gives CDR1 ENHRY, CDR2 SYGVKD. The ends lost 10 bases at V and 4 bases at J; junction bases unmatched: 4. The CDR3 runs to 13 residues.

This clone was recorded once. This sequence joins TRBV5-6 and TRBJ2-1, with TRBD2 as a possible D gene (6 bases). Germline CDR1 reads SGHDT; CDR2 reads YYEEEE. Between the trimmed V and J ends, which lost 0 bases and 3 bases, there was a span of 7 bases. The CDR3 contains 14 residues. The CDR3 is CASSLGRGYNEQFF. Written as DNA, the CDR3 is TGTGCCAGCAGCTTGGGGCGGGGCTACAATGAGCAGTTCTTC.

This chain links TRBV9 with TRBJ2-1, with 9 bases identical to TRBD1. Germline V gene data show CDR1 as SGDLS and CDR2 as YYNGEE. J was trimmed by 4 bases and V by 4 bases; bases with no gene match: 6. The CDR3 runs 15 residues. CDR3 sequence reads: CASSRGQGGYNEQFF. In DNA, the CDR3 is TGTGCCAGCAGCCGGGGACAGGGAGGATACAATGAGCAGTTCTTC.

CDR3 in DNA: TGTGCCAGCAGTAATACACAGGGGCCCCAAGAGACCCAGTACTTC. Amino acid sequence: CASSNTQGPQETQYF. This chain links TRBV6-6 with TRBJ2-5; TRBD1 matches at 7 bases. Germline V lookup: CDR1 MNHNY, CDR2 SVGAGI (reference sequence). The CDR3 consists of 15 residues. J lost 1 base, V lost 5 bases, and 7 bases had no gene match.